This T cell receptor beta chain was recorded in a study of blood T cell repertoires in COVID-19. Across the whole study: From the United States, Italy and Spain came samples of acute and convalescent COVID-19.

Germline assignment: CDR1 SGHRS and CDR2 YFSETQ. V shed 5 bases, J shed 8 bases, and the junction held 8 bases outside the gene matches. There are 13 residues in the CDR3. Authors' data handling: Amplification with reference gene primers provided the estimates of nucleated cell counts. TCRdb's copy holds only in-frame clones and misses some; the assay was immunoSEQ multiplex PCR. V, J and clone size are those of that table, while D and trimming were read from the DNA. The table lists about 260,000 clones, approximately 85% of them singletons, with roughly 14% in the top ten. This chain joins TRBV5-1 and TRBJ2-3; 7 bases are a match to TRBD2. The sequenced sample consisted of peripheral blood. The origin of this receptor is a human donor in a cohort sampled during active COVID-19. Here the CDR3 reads CASSMAGEVTQYF. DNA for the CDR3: TGCGCCAGCAGTATGGCGGGAGAGGTTACGCAGTATTTT.